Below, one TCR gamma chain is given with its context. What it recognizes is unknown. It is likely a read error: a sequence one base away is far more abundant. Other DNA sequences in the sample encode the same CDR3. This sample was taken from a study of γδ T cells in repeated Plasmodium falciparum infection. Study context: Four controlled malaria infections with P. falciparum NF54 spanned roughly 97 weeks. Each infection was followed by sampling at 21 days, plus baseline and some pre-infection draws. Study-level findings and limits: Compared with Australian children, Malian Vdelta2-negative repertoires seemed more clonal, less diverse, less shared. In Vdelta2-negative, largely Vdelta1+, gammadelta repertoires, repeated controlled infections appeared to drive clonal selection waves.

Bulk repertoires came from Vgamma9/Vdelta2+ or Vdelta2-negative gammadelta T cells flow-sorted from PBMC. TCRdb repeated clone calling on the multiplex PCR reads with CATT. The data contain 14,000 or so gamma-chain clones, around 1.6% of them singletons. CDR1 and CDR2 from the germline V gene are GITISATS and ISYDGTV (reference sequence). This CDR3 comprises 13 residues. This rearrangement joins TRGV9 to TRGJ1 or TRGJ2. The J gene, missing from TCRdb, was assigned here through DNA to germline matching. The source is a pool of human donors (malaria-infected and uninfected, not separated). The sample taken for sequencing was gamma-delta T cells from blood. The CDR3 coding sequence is TGTGCTTTGTGGGACGCGGATTATTATAAGAAACTCTTT. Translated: CALWDADYYKKLF.